This TCR beta chain was recorded in a study of CD8 T cells in Susac syndrome. Random hexamers were used to reverse transcribe the RNA input (roughly 0.5 to 1 ug). One entry per CDR3 protein, called by TCRdb with MiXCR from the immunoSEQ multiplex PCR reads. The sample consists of 100,000 or so distinct CDR3 sequences, about nine tenths of them appearing once. The CDR3 sequence is 15 residues long. The germline V and J ends were trimmed by 8 bases and 5 bases, with 22 bases remaining between them. The germline V gene has CDR1 MNHEY and CDR2 SVGEGT. Sequenced: CD4+ T cells from PBMCs. The receptor comes from a human donor in good health. The chain recombines TRBV6-2 or TRBV6-3 with TRBJ2-7, with unresolved D. The CDR3 bases are TGTGCCAGCCGTTCCTTGGCCCGCGCCTTTGACGAGCAGTACTTC. This gives the protein CASRSLARAFDEQYF.